These 21 T cell receptor beta chains originate from one sample sequenced in a study of blood T cell repertoires in COVID-19 (dated by TCRdb to 2020 to 2022). Receptor amplification or capture employed the immunoSEQ multiplex PCR assay. TCRdb obtained this table from immuneACCESS and retained in-frame rearrangements with V and J assigned. These tables miss some clones; where compared with another copy, unresolved V genes account for less than half of the shortfall, and the remainder is unexplained. The sample table shows 300,000 or so clones, and around 83% are seen once. The top ten hold around 1.2% of the sample. Material for sequencing was peripheral blood. Receptors were obtained from a woman aged 50 to 60 with acute or convalescent COVID-19.

The rearrangement joins TRBV7-3 to TRBJ2-1; 7 nucleotides line up with TRBD2. This CDR3 spans 14 amino acids. V trimming: 2 bases; J trimming: 8 bases; junction bases outside the gene matches: 6. Germline V gene lookup returns CDR1 SGHTA and CDR2 FQGTGA. The CDR3 sequence: CASSLLAERDEQFF. The CDR3 nucleotides are TGTGCCAGCAGCTTACTAGCGGAAAGGGATGAGCAGTTCTTC.

The chain carries TRBV9 and TRBJ2-2; D might be TRBD1 (5 bases). V shed 4 bases and J shed 9 bases, with 16 bases lying between them. Looked up from germline, CDR1 is SGDLS and CDR2 is YYNGEE. The CDR3 extends over 14 amino acids. The CDR3, as DNA: TGTGCCAGCAGCCAGTTCCAGGGTCCGCGGGAGCTGTTTTTT. Translation: CASSQFQGPRELFF.

This clone was picked up one time. The V and J genes are TRBV23-1 and TRBJ2-7; 7 bases line up with TRBD2. TRBV23-1 is an open reading frame, and its role is uncertain. This CDR3 has 17 residues. J lost 2 bases, V lost 0 bases, and 10 bases had no gene match. CDR3 sequence (DNA): TGCGCCAGCAGTCAATCAACCCCGTCCGCGGGGGCCTACGAGCAGTACGTC. Residues: CASSQSTPSAGAYEQYV.

Turning to this clone: Other DNA sequences within the sample encode an identical CDR3. This chain joins TRBV6-5 and TRBJ1-1; D is undetermined. The germline V gene has CDR1 MNHEY and CDR2 SVGAGI. Between the trimmed V and J ends, which lost 7 bases and 1 base, there was a span of 4 bases. This CDR3 contains 11 residues. CDR3 nucleotide sequence: TGTGCCAGCACCCAGAACACTGAAGCTTTCTTT. Translated, it gives CASTQNTEAFF.

This chain connects TRBV6-5 to TRBJ1-2; D perhaps matches TRBD1 (5 bases). This CDR3 has 15 residues. The V gene's germline CDR1 is MNHEY and CDR2 SVGAGI. The V end lost 5 bases, the J end lost 10 bases, and 23 bases lay between the germline ends. The CDR3 nucleotides are TGTGCCAGCAGTCGGGCTCCTGACGGGGGGAGTCTCTACACCTTC. This codes for CASSRAPDGGSLYTF.

The chain is built from TRBV21-1 and TRBJ2-3; the table's D call TRBD1 went unverified against the DNA. TRBV21-1 is a pseudogene locus. The CDR3 length is 14 residues. The CDR3 region has the DNA TGTGCCAGCAGCAAAGGCAGGGAATTAGATACGCAGTATTTT. Its translation: CASSKGRELDTQYF.

J is TRBJ1-1 and V is TRBV11-2; D not resolved. CDR3 length: 12 residues. Trimming removed 6 bases at V and 3 bases at J, with 8 bases between. CDR1 is SGHAT, CDR2 FQNNGV, per germline. CDR3 in amino acids: CASSSAHTEAFF. In DNA form, the CDR3 reads TGTGCCAGCAGTAGTGCCCACACTGAAGCTTTCTTT.

J is TRBJ1-2 and V is TRBV14; TRBD1 might be the D (6 bases). This CDR3 has 14 residues. V was trimmed by 4 bases and J by 3 bases, leaving 12 bases between them. Germline CDR1 and CDR2: SGHDN and FVKESK. This chain's CDR3 is CASSPLPGDYGYTF. The CDR3, as DNA: TGTGCCAGCAGCCCCTTACCAGGGGACTATGGCTACACCTTC.

The rearrangement links TRBV7-9 to TRBJ1-1; TRBD1 agrees at 7 bases. Trimming cost V 3 bases and J 7 bases; bases outside gene matches: 5. Germline V gene sequence: CDR1 SEHNR, CDR2 FQNEAQ (reference sequence). CDR3 size: 13 residues. CDR3 in amino acids: CASSFFRDSEAFF. CDR3 coding DNA: TGTGCCAGCAGCTTTTTCCGGGACAGTGAAGCTTTCTTT.

The gene calls are TRBV5-1 and TRBJ2-1; 7 bases fit TRBD2. Germline V CDR1 and CDR2: SGHRS, YFSETQ. The CDR3 spans 16 residues. V lost 4 bases and J lost 2; bases outside the gene matches: 9. CDR3 in DNA: TGCGCCAGCAGCCCCCGAGGACTAGATCCCTACAATGAGCAGTTCTTC. Translation: CASSPRGLDPYNEQFF. The full variable domain, its missing parts supplied by reference TRBV5-1 and TRBJ2-1, is KAGVTQTPRYLIKTRGQQVTLSCSPISGHRSVSWYQQTPGQGLQFLFEYFSETQRNKGNFPGRFSGRQFSNSRSEMNVSTLELGDSALYLCASSPRGLDPYNEQFFGPGTRLTVL.

This chain joins TRBV6-6 and TRBJ1-2; 9 bases align to TRBD1. Germline CDR1 MNHNY, CDR2 SVGAGI (reference sequence). Losses at the gene ends were 0 bases for V and 8 bases for J; bases not matched to a gene: 7. CDR3 size: 15 residues. CDR3 amino acids: CASSYSRTGENGYTF. The CDR3 nucleotides read TGTGCCAGCAGTTACTCTAGGACAGGGGAAAACGGCTACACCTTC.

The chain carries TRBV10-3 and TRBJ2-3; TRBD1 matches at 7 bases. Germline CDR1 is ENHRY and CDR2 is SYGVKD. This CDR3 has 14 residues. The V segment lost 6 bases and the J segment 1 base; nucleotides outside the gene matches: 4. CDR3 region: CAIRRTGGTDTQYF. Here the CDR3 DNA reads TGTGCCATCAGAAGGACAGGTGGCACAGATACGCAGTATTTT.

Turning to this clone: Different DNA sequences within this sample yield the same CDR3. The CDR3 DNA reads TGTGCCACCAGTGACCCAGGGCGCGGCACAGATACGCAGTATTTT. Its protein product is CATSDPGRGTDTQYF. The genes are TRBV24-1 and TRBJ2-3; maybe TRBD1 (5 bases). This CDR3 spans 15 amino acids. Deletions cut 4 bases from V and 1 base from J, with 11 bases between. Looked up from germline, CDR1 is KGHDR and CDR2 is SFDVKD.

The chain uses TRBV13 and TRBJ1-1; D unclear. V dropped 1 base and J dropped 1 base, with 4 bases sitting between them. CDR1 and CDR2 (germline): PRHDT, FYEKMQ (reference sequence). This CDR3 has 13 residues. In DNA form, the CDR3 reads TGTGCCAGCAGCTTAGAGAGGAACACTGAAGCTTTCTTT. This sequence encodes CASSLERNTEAFF.

The V call is TRBV7-8, the J call TRBJ2-4, with D hard to call. Trimming cost V 1 base and J 1 base, with 11 bases left between them. The CDR3 is 16 residues long. Germline CDR1 is SGHVS and CDR2 is FQNEAQ. CDR3 protein: CASSLGGGAAKNIQYF. CDR3 nucleotide sequence: TGTGCCAGCAGCTTAGGAGGCGGAGCGGCCAAAAACATTCAGTACTTC. The full variable domain, in which reference TRBV7-8 and TRBJ2-4 provide the parts outside the CDR3, is GAGVSQSPRYKVAKRGQDVALRCDPISGHVSLFWYQQALGQGPEFLTYFQNEAQLDKSGLPSDRFFAERPEGSVSTLKIQRTQQEDSAVYLCASSLGGGAAKNIQYFGAGTRLSVL.

The CDR3 DNA reads as TGCGCCAGCAGCCAAGATTGGGAGTCCTATGGCTACACCTTC. Translated: CASSQDWESYGYTF. The V gene is TRBV4-1, the J gene TRBJ1-2; D remains unclear. This CDR3 spans 14 amino acids. Per the germline V gene, CDR1 is MGHRA and CDR2 is YSYEKL. V was trimmed by 0 bases and J by 4 bases, leaving 9 bases between them.

This chain uses TRBV12-2 with TRBJ2-7; the table names TRBD1, a call not compared with the DNA. TRBV12-2 is recorded as a pseudogene. CDR3 length: 15 residues. The CDR3, as DNA: TGTGCAAGTCGCTTGGAGGGGGCGGGGTCCTACGAGCAGTACGTC. Residues: CASRLEGAGSYEQYV.

The rearrangement links TRBV24-1 to TRBJ2-7; tentative D call: TRBD2 (5 bases). Trimming cost V 6 bases and J 4 bases, with 21 bases left between them. Germline V gene data show CDR1 as KGHDR and CDR2 as SFDVKD. The CDR3 extends over 16 amino acids. CDR3 residues: CATSLIGVPTIYEQYV. The CDR3 bases are TGTGCCACCAGTTTGATCGGGGTCCCGACTATATACGAGCAGTACGTC.

The chain links TRBV20-1 to TRBJ2-7; tentative D call: TRBD1 (6 bases). CDR3 length equals 13 residues. Germline V CDR1 and CDR2: DFQATT, SNEGSKA (reference sequence). V lost 3 bases to trimming and J lost 4 bases, with 13 bases between them. This chain's CDR3 is CSASGRGRYEQYF. The CDR3 bases are TGCAGTGCTAGTGGCAGGGGTAGGTACGAGCAGTACTTC.

The genes are TRBV4-3 and TRBJ2-3, with D tentatively TRBD1 (6 bases). CDR3 length: 17 amino acids. Germline V gene sequence: CDR1 LGHNA, CDR2 YSLEER. Trimming left V 3 bases short and J 2 bases short, with 18 bases between. The chain's CDR3 is CASSQRTVLDTTDTQYF. In nucleotides, the CDR3 is TGCGCCAGCAGCCAGCGGACAGTTTTAGACACCACAGATACGCAGTATTTT.

The V call is TRBV6-2 or TRBV6-3, the J call TRBJ1-2; D is undetermined. This CDR3 is built from 17 residues. Looked up from germline, CDR1 is MNHEY and CDR2 is SVGEGT. V lost 6 bases to trimming and J lost 2 bases, with 22 bases between them. The DNA for the CDR3 is TGTGCCAGCAGCCCCTCTCAAGTCTGGGCAGAGAACTATGGCTACACCTTC. The encoded protein is CASSPSQVWAENYGYTF.